This entry is about one T cell receptor (beta chain). In its sample, this clonotype was seen many times. Its antigen specificity is not known. The input lacks base qualities; no much larger clone sits a single base away. The data belong to a study of read filtering for tumor transcriptome and immune sequencing (dated by TCRdb to about 2020). Regarding the research as a whole: The cohort was composed of some 16 male and approximately 15 female patients, with a mean age of about 65 years and an age range of roughly 47 to 80. The study compared TCR repertoires from targeted immune repertoire sequencing and bulk whole-transcriptome sequencing run on the same bone marrow samples. After DNase treatment, whole-transcriptome libraries were prepared using the TruSeq RNA Access Library Prep Kit. A main aim was a read-filtering strategy for immune repertoire data, specifically whether clonotypes supported by a single read should be removed. Under revised international staging, fewer than ten patients fell into R-ISS I, 16 into R-ISS II and 7 into R-ISS III. Per sample, about 4.05 to 10.27 million TCR-region mapped reads were obtained with IR-seq, compared with only roughly 80 to 1,300 with RNA-seq.

TCR libraries were constructed from 400 ng RNA using the Immunoverse kit, and molecular barcoded adaptors covering alpha/delta and beta/gamma chains were employed. TCR library preparation used the same RNA that was used for transcriptome sequencing. TCR libraries were sequenced on an Illumina HiSeq 4000 with 2 x 150 cycles. The source study handled its data this way. With MiXCR, TCR reads were aligned to human V, D, J and C references and assembled into CDR3 clonotypes, with quality filtering and error correction included. The tcR package in R was used for analysis of clonotype counts and gene usage diversity. For inspection of raw mapping reads, RNA-seq reads were mapped by STAR aligner version 2.5.3a onto GRCh37 of the human genome. IR-seq fastq files were randomly downsampled with Seqtk 1.3 to test the effect of sequencing depth on detected clonotypes. Through fastp at Q25 and MiXCR, TCRdb rebuilt clones from the public reads, retaining in-frame beta chains. Rows are combined by CDR3 protein, so each entry shows the most common genes and DNA. These V and J calls are TCRdb output, not the study's own analysis. The table for this sample lists around 130,000 distinct CDR3 sequences; under 15% of them were counted only once. In total, the top ten clones hold approximately 10% of the sample.

Bone marrow was sampled from every patient at the time of active disease. Bone marrow mononuclear cells were isolated by Ficoll-Hypaque density gradient centrifugation. To remove myeloma plasma cells, the cells were labeled with CD138 magnetic microbeads on a MACS separator, and CD138-negative cells were then collected by negative selection. The purity of the isolated cells was checked by flow cytometry with CD138 antibodies on an Attune NxT. TRIzol reagent was used to extract total RNA, and a NanoDrop spectrophotometer was used to quantify the extracted RNA. For each patient, the CD138-negative bone marrow sample underwent paired RNA-seq and IR-seq. Deletion took 7 bases off V and 0 bases off J, with a span of 11 bases between the germline ends. From its cysteine to its phenylalanine, the CDR3 spans 14 amino acids. The CDR3 DNA has 42 bases and is translated from base 1. CDR1 and CDR2 were assigned from the germline V gene as WSHSY and SAAADI.

The research as a whole found: Clonotypes were captured by IR-seq at much higher depth and more reliably than by RNA-seq, and smaller IR-seq throughput was sufficient for identification of most shared clonotypes. Single-read clonotypes made up roughly 82% of clonotypes but only roughly 3.6% of total reads in IR-seq, compared with roughly 70% of clonotypes and 35% to 45% of reads in RNA-seq. The sorted CD138-negative fraction was composed of a mixed bone marrow immune population rather than of purified T cells. When single-read clonotypes were removed, the proportions of shared clonotypes in IR-seq and RNA-seq correlated more strongly.

This receptor was identified in a donor at least 40 years old with multiple myeloma. The receptor chain draws on TRBV10-2 and TRBJ2-3; possibly the D gene is TRBD1, per 5 matching bases. Source material: a population of CD138-negative cells sorted from bone marrow. The cell subset or site label, as the study defines it: bone marrow mononuclear cells depleted of CD138+ plasma/myeloma cells by negative magnetic selection. CDR3 reads: CASTTTESTDTQYF. The nucleotide sequence is given as TGCGCCAGCACCACGACAGAGAGCACAGATACGCAGTATTTT.